The rows below give T cell receptor beta chains drawn from one sample of a study of PD-1 blockade in classical Hodgkin lymphoma. Sequencing used immunoSEQ multiplex PCR; TCRdb keeps in-frame clones, though not all of them. The data contain about 93,000 clones, roughly 80% of them singletons. The material was peripheral blood mononuclear cells (PBMCs), obtained before the second cycle of nivolumab. The receptors here all came from a human donor with classical Hodgkin lymphoma. The CDR3 runs from the conserved cysteine through the conserved F or W. D genes are given only for firm matches. Size tells how often a clone was seen (once, few, many) or the class of an expanded clone, and some rows leave it out.

clone size	D gene	J gene	V gene	CDR3 protein	CDR3 DNA
-	TRBD1	TRBJ2-1	TRBV5-4	CASSLGLRQGDEQFF	TGTGCCAGCAGCTTGGGTCTGAGACAGGGCGATGAGCAGTTCTTC
-	TRBD2	TRBJ2-3	TRBV7-3	CASSLTGGAGVTDTQYF	TGTGCCAGCAGCTTAACGGGAGGGGCAGGAGTCACAGATACGCAGTATTTT
-	TRBD1	TRBJ2-6	TRBV9	CASSLTGGPISGANVLTF	TGTGCCAGCAGCTTGACAGGGGGCCCCATCTCTGGGGCCAACGTCCTGACTTTC
-	TRBD1	TRBJ2-7	TRBV15	CATSRTGKYYEQYF	TGTGCCACCAGCAGGACAGGGAAGTACTACGAGCAGTACTTC
-	-	TRBJ2-1	TRBV14	CASSQWDSINNEQFF	TGTGCCAGCAGCCAGTGGGACTCGATTAACAATGAGCAGTTCTTC
-	-	TRBJ1-1	TRBV5-1	CASSLGYGNTEAFF	TGCGCCAGCAGCTTGGGTTATGGGAACACTGAAGCTTTCTTT
-	-	TRBJ2-1	TRBV7-2	CASSLGRLDEQFF	TGTGCCAGCAGCTTAGGGAGATTGGATGAGCAGTTCTTC
-	-	TRBJ2-5	TRBV2	CASSLAGTVQETQYF	TGTGCCAGCAGCCTGGCGGGGACAGTCCAAGAGACCCAGTACTTC
-	TRBD2	TRBJ2-7	TRBV10-1	CASSVRGLAHEQYF	TGCGCCAGCAGTGTGCGGGGACTAGCCCACGAGCAGTACTTC
-	TRBD2	TRBJ2-3	TRBV15	CATSPSGRSDTQYF	TGTGCCACCAGCCCTAGCGGGAGGTCAGATACGCAGTATTTT
-	-	TRBJ2-1	TRBV11-2	CASSLSGPANEQFF	TGTGCCAGCAGCTTGAGCGGGCCGGCCAATGAGCAGTTCTTC
few	-	TRBJ1-2	TRBV30	CAWSVGAVNGYTF	TGTGCCTGGAGTGTAGGGGCGGTGAATGGCTACACCTTC
once	-	TRBJ2-3	TRBV5-1	CASSLEGRGADTQYF	TGCGCCAGCAGCTTGGAGGGCAGGGGAGCGGATACGCAGTATTTT
-	TRBD1	TRBJ2-7	TRBV9	CASNPYRDRGYEQYF	TGTGCCAGCAACCCCTACCGGGACAGGGGCTACGAGCAGTACTTC
-	TRBD1	TRBJ1-2	TRBV7-9	CASSEAGTGALRGYTF	TGTGCCAGCAGCGAAGCCGGGACAGGGGCCCTTCGAGGCTACACCTTC
-	-	TRBJ2-1	TRBV7-9	CASSAYNEQFF	TGTGCCAGCAGCGCATACAATGAGCAGTTCTTC
-	TRBD1	TRBJ2-2	TRBV29-1	CSVYDRATGELFF	TGCAGCGTTTATGACAGGGCCACCGGGGAGCTGTTTTTT
once	-	TRBJ1-1	TRBV5-4	CASSLFGVNTEAFF	TGTGCCAGCAGCTTGTTTGGAGTGAACACTGAAGCTTTCTTT
-	-	TRBJ2-7	TRBV5-1	CASSLVGTYEQYF	TGCGCCAGCAGCTTGGTTGGAACCTACGAGCAGTACTTC
-	TRBD1	TRBJ2-4	TRBV5-4	CASSSGTGKNIQYF	TGTGCCAGCAGCTCCGGGACAGGCAAAAACATTCAGTACTTC